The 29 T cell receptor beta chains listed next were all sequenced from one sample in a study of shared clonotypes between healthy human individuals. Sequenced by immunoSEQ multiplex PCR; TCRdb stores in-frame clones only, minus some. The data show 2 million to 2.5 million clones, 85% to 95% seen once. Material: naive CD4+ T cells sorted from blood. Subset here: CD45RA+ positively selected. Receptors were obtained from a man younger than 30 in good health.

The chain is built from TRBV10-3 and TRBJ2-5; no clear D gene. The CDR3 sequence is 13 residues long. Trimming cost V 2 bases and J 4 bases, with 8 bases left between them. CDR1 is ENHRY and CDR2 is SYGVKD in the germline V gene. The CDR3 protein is CAISERIGETQYF. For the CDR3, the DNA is TGTGCCATCAGTGAGAGGATAGGAGAGACCCAGTACTTC.

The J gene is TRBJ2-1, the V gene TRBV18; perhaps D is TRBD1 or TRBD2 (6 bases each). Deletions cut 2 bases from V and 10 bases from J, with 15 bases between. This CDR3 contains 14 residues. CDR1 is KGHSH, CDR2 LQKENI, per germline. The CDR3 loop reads CASSPSLMGGEQFF. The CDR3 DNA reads TGTGCCAGCTCACCATCTTTGATGGGGGGCGAGCAGTTCTTC.

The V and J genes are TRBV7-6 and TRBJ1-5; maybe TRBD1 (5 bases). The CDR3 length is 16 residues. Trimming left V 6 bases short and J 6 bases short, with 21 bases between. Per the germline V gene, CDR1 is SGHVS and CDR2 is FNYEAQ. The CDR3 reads CASSRGDSVSGQPQHF. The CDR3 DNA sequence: TGTGCCAGCAGTAGGGGCGATTCCGTTAGTGGTCAGCCCCAGCATTTT.

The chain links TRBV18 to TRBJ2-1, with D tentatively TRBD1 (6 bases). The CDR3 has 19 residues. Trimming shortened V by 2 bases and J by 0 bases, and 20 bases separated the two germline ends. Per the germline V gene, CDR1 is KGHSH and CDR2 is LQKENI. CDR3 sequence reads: CASSPFWETGPFSYNEQFF. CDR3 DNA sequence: TGTGCCAGCTCACCATTCTGGGAGACAGGCCCTTTCTCCTACAATGAGCAGTTCTTC.

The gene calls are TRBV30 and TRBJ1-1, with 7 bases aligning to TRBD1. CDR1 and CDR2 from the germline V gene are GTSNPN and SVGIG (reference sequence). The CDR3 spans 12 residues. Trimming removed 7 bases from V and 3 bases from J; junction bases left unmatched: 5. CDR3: CASGQADTEAFF. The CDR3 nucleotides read TGTGCCTCTGGACAGGCCGACACTGAAGCTTTCTTT.

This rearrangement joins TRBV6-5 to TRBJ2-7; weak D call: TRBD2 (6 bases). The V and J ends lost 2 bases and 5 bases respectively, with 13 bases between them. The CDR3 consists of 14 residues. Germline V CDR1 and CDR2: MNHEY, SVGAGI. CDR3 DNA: TGTGCCAGCAGTTACGGGCTAGCGCCCCACGAGCAGTACTTC. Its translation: CASSYGLAPHEQYF.

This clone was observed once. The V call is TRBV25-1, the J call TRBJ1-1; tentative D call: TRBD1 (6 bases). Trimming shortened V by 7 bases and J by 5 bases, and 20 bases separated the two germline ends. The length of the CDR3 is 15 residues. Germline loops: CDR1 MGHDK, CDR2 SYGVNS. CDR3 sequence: CASNLIFRGKTEAFF. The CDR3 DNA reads TGTGCCAGCAACCTTATATTCAGGGGCAAGACTGAAGCTTTCTTT.

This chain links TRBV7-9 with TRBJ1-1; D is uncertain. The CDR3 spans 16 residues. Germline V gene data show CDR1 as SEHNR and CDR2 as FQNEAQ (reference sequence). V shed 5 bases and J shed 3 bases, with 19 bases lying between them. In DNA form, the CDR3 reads TGTGCCAGCAGCCTCCGCCTAAAGGACTTGGACACTGAAGCTTTCTTT. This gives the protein CASSLRLKDLDTEAFF.

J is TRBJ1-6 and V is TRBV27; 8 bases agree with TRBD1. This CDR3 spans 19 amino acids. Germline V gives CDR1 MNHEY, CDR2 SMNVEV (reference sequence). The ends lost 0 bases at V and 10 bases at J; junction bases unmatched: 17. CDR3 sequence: CASSLSGTGPSGRSSPLHF. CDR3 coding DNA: TGTGCCAGCAGTTTATCCGGGACAGGACCCTCCGGGCGGAGCTCACCCCTCCACTTT.

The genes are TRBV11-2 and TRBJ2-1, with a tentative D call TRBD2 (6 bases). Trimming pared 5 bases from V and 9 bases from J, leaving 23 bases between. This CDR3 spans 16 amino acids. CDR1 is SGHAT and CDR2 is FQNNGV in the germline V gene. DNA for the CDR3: TGTGCCAGCAGCCCGGGACTTGGGACGGTTTATCGTGAGCAGTTCTTC. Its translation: CASSPGLGTVYREQFF.

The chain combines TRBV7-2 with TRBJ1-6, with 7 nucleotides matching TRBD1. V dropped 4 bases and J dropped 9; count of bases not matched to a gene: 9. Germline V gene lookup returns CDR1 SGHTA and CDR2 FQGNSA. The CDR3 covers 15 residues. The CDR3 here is CASSWKTGYSSPLHF. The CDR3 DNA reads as TGTGCCAGCAGCTGGAAGACAGGGTACTCTTCACCCCTCCACTTT.

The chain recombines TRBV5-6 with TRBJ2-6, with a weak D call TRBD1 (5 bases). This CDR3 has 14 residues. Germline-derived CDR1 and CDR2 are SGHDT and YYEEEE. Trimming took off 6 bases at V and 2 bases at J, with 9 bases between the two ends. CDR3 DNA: TGTGCCAGCACTGGGGCCACTGGGGCCAACGTCCTGACTTTC. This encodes CASTGATGANVLTF. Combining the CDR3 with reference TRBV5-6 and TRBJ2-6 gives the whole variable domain DAGVTQSPTHLIKTRGQQVTLRCSPKSGHDTVSWYQQALGQGPQFIFQYYEEEERQRGNFPDRFSGHQFPNYSSELNVNALLLGDSALYLCASTGATGANVLTFGAGSRLTVL.

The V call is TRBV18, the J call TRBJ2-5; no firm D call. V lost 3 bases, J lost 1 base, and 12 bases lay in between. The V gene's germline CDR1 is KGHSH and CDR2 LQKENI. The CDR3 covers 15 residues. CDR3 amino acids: CASSPVPTAQETQYF. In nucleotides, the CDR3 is TGTGCCAGCTCACCGGTCCCCACAGCCCAAGAGACCCAGTACTTC.

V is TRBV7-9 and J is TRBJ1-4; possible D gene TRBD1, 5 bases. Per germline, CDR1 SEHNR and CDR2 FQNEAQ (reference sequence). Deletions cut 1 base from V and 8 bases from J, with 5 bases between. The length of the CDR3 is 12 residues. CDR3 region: CASSLEGEKLFF. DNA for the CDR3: TGTGCCAGCAGCTTAGAGGGGGAAAAACTGTTTTTT.

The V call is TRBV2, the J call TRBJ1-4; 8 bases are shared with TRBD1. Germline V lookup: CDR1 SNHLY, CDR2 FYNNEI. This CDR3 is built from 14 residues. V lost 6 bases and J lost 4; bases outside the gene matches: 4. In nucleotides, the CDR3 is TGTGCCAGCAGACTTGACAGGGGTAATGAAAAACTGTTTTTT. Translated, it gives CASRLDRGNEKLFF.

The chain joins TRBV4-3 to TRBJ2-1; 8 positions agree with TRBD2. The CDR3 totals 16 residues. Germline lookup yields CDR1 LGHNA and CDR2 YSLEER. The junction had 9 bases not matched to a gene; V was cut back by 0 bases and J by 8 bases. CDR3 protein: CASSQDPASGYHEQFF. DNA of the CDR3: TGCGCCAGCAGCCAAGATCCCGCTAGCGGGTACCATGAGCAGTTCTTC.

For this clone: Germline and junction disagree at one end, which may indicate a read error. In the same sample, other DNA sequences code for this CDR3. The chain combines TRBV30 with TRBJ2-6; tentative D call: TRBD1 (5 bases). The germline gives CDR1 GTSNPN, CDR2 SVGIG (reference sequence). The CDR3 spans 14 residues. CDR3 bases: TGTGCCTGGAGTGACCTCTCTGGGGCCAACGTCCTGACCTTC. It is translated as CAWSDLSGANVLTF.

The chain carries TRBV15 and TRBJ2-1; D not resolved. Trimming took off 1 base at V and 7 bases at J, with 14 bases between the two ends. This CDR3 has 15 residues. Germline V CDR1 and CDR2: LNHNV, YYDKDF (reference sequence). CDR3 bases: TGTGCCACCAGCAGAGTTAGCCTATCTGGGAATGAGCAGTTCTTC. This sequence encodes CATSRVSLSGNEQFF.

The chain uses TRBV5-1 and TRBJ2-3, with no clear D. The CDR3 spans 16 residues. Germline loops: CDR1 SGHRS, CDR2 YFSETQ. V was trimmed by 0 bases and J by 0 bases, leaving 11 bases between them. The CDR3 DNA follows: TGCGCCAGCAGCTTGGCCGCTAAACCTAGCACAGATACGCAGTATTTT. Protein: CASSLAAKPSTDTQYF. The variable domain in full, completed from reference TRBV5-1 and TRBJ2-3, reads KAGVTQTPRYLIKTRGQQVTLSCSPISGHRSVSWYQQTPGQGLQFLFEYFSETQRNKGNFPGRFSGRQFSNSRSEMNVSTLELGDSALYLCASSLAAKPSTDTQYFGPGTRLTVL.

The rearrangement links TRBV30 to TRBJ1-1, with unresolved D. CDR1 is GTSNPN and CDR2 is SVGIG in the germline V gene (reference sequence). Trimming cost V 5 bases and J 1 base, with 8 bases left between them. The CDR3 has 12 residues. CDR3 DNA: TGTGCCTGGGAGATTTGGAACACTGAAGCTTTCTTT. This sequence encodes CAWEIWNTEAFF.

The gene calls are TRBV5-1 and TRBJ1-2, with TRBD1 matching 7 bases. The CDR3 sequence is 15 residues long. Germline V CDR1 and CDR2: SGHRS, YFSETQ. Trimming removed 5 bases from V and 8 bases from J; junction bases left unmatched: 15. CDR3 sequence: CASSTKQGTGEGYTF. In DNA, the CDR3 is TGCGCCAGCAGTACGAAACAGGGGACCGGGGAAGGCTACACCTTC.

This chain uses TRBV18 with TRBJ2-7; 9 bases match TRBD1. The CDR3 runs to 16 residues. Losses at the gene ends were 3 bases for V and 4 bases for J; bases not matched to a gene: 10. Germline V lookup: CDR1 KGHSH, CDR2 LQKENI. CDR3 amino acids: CASSPEDRGLVYEQYF. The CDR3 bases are TGTGCCAGCTCACCCGAGGACAGGGGCCTCGTTTACGAGCAGTACTTC.

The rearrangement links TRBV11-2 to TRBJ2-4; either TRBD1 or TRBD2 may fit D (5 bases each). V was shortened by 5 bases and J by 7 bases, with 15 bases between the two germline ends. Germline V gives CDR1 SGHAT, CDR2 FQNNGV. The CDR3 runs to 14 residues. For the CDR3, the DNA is TGTGCCAGCAGCCAAGGAGTTGGGGACAACATTCAGTACTTC. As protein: CASSQGVGDNIQYF.

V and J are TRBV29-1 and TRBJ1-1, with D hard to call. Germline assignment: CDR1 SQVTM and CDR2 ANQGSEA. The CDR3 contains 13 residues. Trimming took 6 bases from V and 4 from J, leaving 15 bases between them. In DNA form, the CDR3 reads TGCAGCGTCGTTACCCGACTGAGCACTGAAGCTTTCTTT. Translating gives CSVVTRLSTEAFF.

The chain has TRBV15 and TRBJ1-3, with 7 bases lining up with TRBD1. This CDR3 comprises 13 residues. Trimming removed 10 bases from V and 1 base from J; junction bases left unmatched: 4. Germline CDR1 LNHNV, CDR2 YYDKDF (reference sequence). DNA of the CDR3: TGTGCCATTCAGGGGGGATCTGGAAACACCATATATTTT. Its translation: CAIQGGSGNTIYF.

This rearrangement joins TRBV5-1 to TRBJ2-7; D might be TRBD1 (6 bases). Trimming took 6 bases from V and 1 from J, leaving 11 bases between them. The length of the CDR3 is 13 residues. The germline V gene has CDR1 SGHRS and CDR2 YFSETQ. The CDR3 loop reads CASTGDNSYEQYF. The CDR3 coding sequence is TGCGCCAGCACCGGGGACAATTCCTACGAGCAGTACTTC.

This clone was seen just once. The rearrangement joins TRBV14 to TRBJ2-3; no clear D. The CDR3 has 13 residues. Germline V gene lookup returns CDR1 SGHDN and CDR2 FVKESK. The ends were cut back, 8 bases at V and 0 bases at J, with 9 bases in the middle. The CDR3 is CASGPGSTDTQYF. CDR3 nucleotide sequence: TGTGCCAGCGGTCCAGGCAGCACAGATACGCAGTATTTT.

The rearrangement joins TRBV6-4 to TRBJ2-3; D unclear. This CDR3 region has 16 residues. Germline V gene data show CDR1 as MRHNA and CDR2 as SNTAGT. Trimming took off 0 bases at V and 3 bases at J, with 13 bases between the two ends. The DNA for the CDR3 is TGTGCCAGCAGTGACTCAGGGCTTCATGGGACAGATACGCAGTATTTT. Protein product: CASSDSGLHGTDTQYF.

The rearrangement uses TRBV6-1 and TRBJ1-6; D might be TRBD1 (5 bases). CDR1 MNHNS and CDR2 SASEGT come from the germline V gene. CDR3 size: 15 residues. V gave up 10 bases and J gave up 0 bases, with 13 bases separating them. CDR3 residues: CATPGPSSYNSPLHF. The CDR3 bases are TGTGCCACCCCGGGACCTAGCTCCTATAATTCACCCCTCCACTTT.